Shown below are 14 T cell receptor beta chains from a single sample sequenced in a study of PD-L1 blockade in urothelial cancer. The sample's time point: pretreatment peripheral blood. Sequencing was performed with immunoSEQ multiplex PCR; in TCRdb, only in-frame clones are kept and a portion is missing. The sample yields about 81,000 clones, just under 85% seen once. The source was PBMCs, collected around atezolizumab (anti-PD-L1) treatment. These receptors originate from a man aged 40-55 years with urothelial cancer.

This chain links TRBV28 with TRBJ1-2, with 8 bases aligning to TRBD1. V gave up 3 bases and J gave up 8 bases; unmatched junction bases: 8. Germline loops: CDR1 MDHEN, CDR2 SYDVKM. This CDR3 is built from 14 residues. In DNA form, the CDR3 reads TGTGCCAGCAGTTTCTCACAGGGGGGAGGGGGCTACACCTTC. Protein product: CASSFSQGGGGYTF.

The chain has TRBV5-1 and TRBJ2-7; 8 bases match TRBD1. V gave up 2 bases and J gave up 3 bases; unmatched junction bases: 1. CDR3 size: 13 residues. Germline loops: CDR1 SGHRS, CDR2 YFSETQ. The CDR3 coding sequence is TGCGCCAGCAGCTTAACAGGGGGCTACGAGCAGTACTTC. Its protein product is CASSLTGGYEQYF.

This chain uses TRBV5-1 with TRBJ2-1, with 7 bases fitting TRBD2. Germline assignment: CDR1 SGHRS and CDR2 YFSETQ. This CDR3 is built from 17 residues. After removal of 0 bases from V and 0 bases from J, the junction contained 6 bases not matched to a gene. The CDR3 DNA sequence: TGCGCCAGCAGCTTGGGGGGTGGCGGGAGCTCCTACAATGAGCAGTTCTTC. Its translation is CASSLGGGGSSYNEQFF.

This chain links TRBV5-5 with TRBJ2-7, with TRBD2 as a possible D gene (6 bases). The CDR3 totals 15 residues. Per the germline V gene, CDR1 is SGHKS and CDR2 is YYEKEE (reference sequence). Trimming took 4 bases from V and 2 from J, leaving 16 bases between them. CDR3 region: CASSRGGDLTYEQYF. DNA for the CDR3: TGTGCCAGCAGCCGGGGCGGGGACCTTACCTACGAGCAGTACTTC.

This sequence joins TRBV7-3 and TRBJ2-1; 14 nucleotides line up with TRBD2. The CDR3 extends over 20 amino acids. Germline V CDR1 and CDR2: SGHTA, FQGTGA. V trimming: 1 base; J trimming: 4 bases; junction bases outside the gene matches: 12. Written as DNA, the CDR3 is TGTGCCAGCAGCTTAAGACTAGCGGGAGGGCCCTCTCTGGGGTACAATGAGCAGTTCTTC. It codes for CASSLRLAGGPSLGYNEQFF. The whole variable domain, remainder taken from reference TRBV7-3 and TRBJ2-1, is GAGVSQTPSNKVTEKGKYVELRCDPISGHTALYWYRQSLGQGPEFLIYFQGTGAADDSGLPNDRFFAVRPEGSVSTLKIQRTERGDSAVYLCASSLRLAGGPSLGYNEQFFGPGTRLTVL.

The V call is TRBV19, the J call TRBJ1-5; tentatively, D is TRBD1 (5 bases). CDR1 and CDR2 (germline): LNHDA, SQIVND (reference sequence). V lost 5 bases, J lost 4 bases, and 9 bases lay in between. The CDR3 covers 13 residues. CDR3 sequence: CASSSGVNQPQHF. The CDR3 region has the DNA TGTGCCAGTAGTTCGGGGGTAAATCAGCCCCAGCATTTT.

V gene TRBV5-4 combines with J gene TRBJ1-1; D is perhaps TRBD1 (6 bases). The germline V gene has CDR1 SGHNT and CDR2 YYREEE (reference sequence). The CDR3 spans 14 residues. With 4 bases removed from V and 3 bases from J, the gap between germline ends came to 13 bases. CDR3 sequence: CASSRTGRDTEAFF. For the CDR3, the DNA is TGTGCCAGCAGCCGTACAGGGCGGGACACTGAAGCTTTCTTT.

CDR3 sequence reads: CASSTLAEQFF. The CDR3 DNA reads TGTGCCAGCAGCACCCTGGCTGAGCAGTTCTTC. The chain employs TRBV7-2 and TRBJ2-1, with D hard to call. This CDR3 spans 11 amino acids. V lost 5 bases, J lost 9 bases, and 8 bases lay in between. The V gene's germline CDR1 is SGHTA and CDR2 FQGNSA.

The rearrangement joins TRBV28 to TRBJ2-5; D possibly corresponds to TRBD2 (5 bases). Germline V gene data show CDR1 as MDHEN and CDR2 as SYDVKM. V lost 3 bases and J 9 bases, leaving 14 bases between the germline ends. This CDR3 contains 13 residues. The CDR3 loop reads CASSFSGRTAQYF. DNA for the CDR3: TGTGCCAGCAGTTTCTCGGGAAGGACGGCCCAGTACTTC.

The chain combines TRBV7-9 with TRBJ2-7; 12 nucleotides align to TRBD2. The germline V gene has CDR1 SEHNR and CDR2 FQNEAQ (reference sequence). V lost 5 bases and J lost 3; bases outside the gene matches: 2. The CDR3 has 14 amino acids. As DNA, the CDR3 is TGTGCCAGCAGCAGACTAGCGGGAGTCTACGAGCAGTACTTC. Protein sequence: CASSRLAGVYEQYF.

The count of this clone is one. The chain links TRBV5-1 to TRBJ2-7; 11 nucleotides align to TRBD1. The CDR3 totals 14 residues. The germline gives CDR1 SGHRS, CDR2 YFSETQ. The V gene end was trimmed by 4 bases and the J gene end by 6 bases; junction bases not matched to a gene: 6. The CDR3 bases are TGCGCCAGCAGCGGTGGACAGGGGGCGGGCGAGCAGTACTTC. Translation: CASSGGQGAGEQYF.

The chain joins TRBV25-1 to TRBJ1-4, with D possibly TRBD1 on 6 matching bases. V was shortened by 4 bases and J by 4 bases, with 10 bases between the two germline ends. The CDR3 runs 14 residues. Germline V CDR1 and CDR2: MGHDK, SYGVNS. The CDR3 nucleotides read TGTGCCAGCAGTGCACAGGGTATTAATGAAAAACTGTTTTTT. Its protein product is CASSAQGINEKLFF.

This clone was detected a few times. V gene TRBV19 combines with J gene TRBJ1-1; TRBD1 matches 10 bases. Trimming took 5 bases from V and 0 from J; bases not matched to a gene: 6. Germline V CDR1 and CDR2: LNHDA, SQIVND (reference sequence). CDR3 length: 16 amino acids. CDR3 amino acids: CASSGRTGGVNTEAFF. The CDR3 region has the DNA TGTGCCAGTAGTGGGAGGACAGGGGGTGTGAACACTGAAGCTTTCTTT. The variable domain in full, with the rest retrieved from reference TRBV19 and TRBJ1-1, is DGGITQSPKYLFRKEGQNVTLSCEQNLNHDAMYWYRQDPGQGLRLIYYSQIVNDFQKGDIAEGYSVSREKKESFPLTVTSAQKNPTAFYLCASSGRTGGVNTEAFFGQGTRLTVV.

For the CDR3, the DNA is TGTGCCAGCAGTTTGACAGGGTGGACTGAAGCTTTCTTT. Protein product: CASSLTGWTEAFF. The gene calls are TRBV28 and TRBJ1-1; 7 bases agree with TRBD1. With 3 bases clipped from V and 5 bases from J, the junction kept 3 bases outside the gene matches. The CDR3 loop spans 13 amino acids. Germline CDR1 and CDR2: MDHEN and SYDVKM.